A selection of T cell receptor beta chains follows, all from one sample in a study of T-cell reconstitution after alpha-beta-depleted transplantation in children. TCRdb re-called the PCR reads through MiXCR, storing one row per CDR3 protein. The profile shows more than 550,000 distinct CDR3 sequences, more than 9% of them singletons. The input for sequencing was PBMCs from the stem cell graft donor, taken from the stem cell graft. The receptors originated from a human donor who donated a stem cell graft to a child with acute myeloid leukemia. Each CDR3 is given with its conserved first and last residue. The order of the fields is clone size, V gene, D gene, J gene, CDR3 protein, CDR3 DNA. D genes are given only for firm matches. Rows may omit the clone size; those that give it use once, few, many or a size class.

size: NA; V: TRBV12-3/TRBV12-4; D: TRBD2; J: TRBJ2-1; CDR3: CASSLGTSGSYEQFF; DNA: TGTGCCAGCAGTTTAGGGACTAGCGGGAGCTATGAGCAGTTCTTC
size: few; V: TRBV3-1; D: TRBD2; J: TRBJ2-3; CDR3: CASSQLGTSPSDTQYF; DNA: TGTGCCAGCAGCCAACTCGGGACTAGCCCCTCCGATACGCAGTATTTT
size: NA; V: TRBV20-1; D: TRBD2; J: TRBJ2-3; CDR3: CSARDGRKADTQYF; DNA: TGCAGTGCTAGAGACGGGAGGAAAGCAGATACGCAGTATTTT
size: few; V: TRBV11-2; D: TRBD2; J: TRBJ2-1; CDR3: CASSLWTSGSFSYNEQFF; DNA: TGTGCCAGCAGCCTCTGGACTAGCGGGAGCTTCTCCTACAATGAGCAGTTCTTC
size: many; V: TRBV6-5; D: NA; J: TRBJ2-6; CDR3: CASSYGSSGANVLTF; DNA: TGTGCCAGCAGTTATGGCAGCTCTGGGGCCAACGTCCTGACTTTC
size: few; V: TRBV6-5; D: TRBD2; J: TRBJ2-1; CDR3: CASSYALAGTYNEQFF; DNA: TGTGCCAGCAGTTACGCCCTAGCGGGGACTTACAATGAGCAGTTCTTC
size: few; V: TRBV6-6; D: NA; J: TRBJ2-6; CDR3: CASLFPGANVLTF; DNA: TGTGCCAGCCTCTTCCCTGGGGCCAACGTCCTGACTTTC
size: few; V: TRBV27; D: NA; J: TRBJ2-7; CDR3: CASSLGWNYEQYF; DNA: TGTGCCAGCAGTTTAGGGTGGAATTACGAGCAGTACTTC
size: NA; V: TRBV29-1; D: TRBD2; J: TRBJ2-7; CDR3: CSVELETSGYEQYF; DNA: TGCAGCGTTGAACTGGAGACTAGCGGATACGAGCAGTACTTC
size: few; V: TRBV20-1; D: TRBD1; J: TRBJ1-6; CDR3: CSARDGQAYNSPLHF; DNA: TGCAGTGCTAGAGATGGACAGGCCTATAATTCACCCCTCCACTTT
size: many; V: TRBV9; D: NA; J: TRBJ2-7; CDR3: CASSVGITPTYEQYF; DNA: TGTGCCAGCAGCGTAGGGATTACGCCGACCTACGAGCAGTACTTC
size: NA; V: TRBV6-4; D: NA; J: TRBJ2-3; CDR3: CASSLTWGNRPRRTDTQYF; DNA: TGTGCCAGCAGTCTAACTTGGGGAAACAGGCCTCGGCGCACAGATACGCAGTATTTT
size: NA; V: TRBV7-6; D: NA; J: TRBJ2-4; CDR3: CASSLEVFGDIQYF; DNA: TGTGCCAGCAGCCTGGAGGTCTTTGGGGACATTCAGTACTTC
size: many; V: TRBV29-1; D: TRBD1; J: TRBJ1-1; CDR3: CSGDRGDTEAFF; DNA: TGCAGCGGCGACAGGGGGGACACTGAAGCTTTCTTT
size: many; V: TRBV7-2; D: TRBD1; J: TRBJ2-5; CDR3: CASSSSRGTYQETQYF; DNA: TGTGCCAGCAGCTCAAGCAGGGGGACGTACCAAGAGACCCAGTACTTC
size: NA; V: TRBV12-3/TRBV12-4; D: NA; J: TRBJ2-5; CDR3: CASSWVEEETQYF; DNA: TGTGCCAGCAGTTGGGTGGAAGAAGAGACCCAGTACTTC
size: few; V: TRBV7-9; D: NA; J: TRBJ2-7; CDR3: CASSLAGTHTGEQYF; DNA: TGTGCCAGCAGCTTAGCCGGGACGCACACGGGGGAGCAGTACTTC
size: NA; V: TRBV29-1; D: NA; J: TRBJ2-1; CDR3: CSGGASSDEQFF; DNA: TGCAGCGGCGGGGCCTCGAGCGATGAGCAGTTCTTC
size: many; V: TRBV12-3/TRBV12-4; D: TRBD1; J: TRBJ2-7; CDR3: CASSLLTGTEQYF; DNA: TGTGCCAGCAGTCTCCTGACAGGGACCGAGCAGTACTTC
size: few; V: TRBV15; D: NA; J: TRBJ1-1; CDR3: CATSRDKSEAFF; DNA: TGTGCCACCAGCAGAGATAAGAGTGAAGCTTTCTTT
size: NA; V: TRBV5-1; D: NA; J: TRBJ2-4; CDR3: CASSLVGETKNIQYF; DNA: TGCGCCAGCAGCTTGGTAGGGGAAACGAAAAACATTCAGTACTTC
size: few; V: TRBV4-3; D: TRBD2; J: TRBJ2-1; CDR3: CASSQDMAGGYNEQFF; DNA: TGCGCCAGCAGCCAAGATATGGCGGGAGGCTACAATGAGCAGTTCTTC
size: few; V: TRBV28; D: NA; J: TRBJ2-7; CDR3: CASSLLEGEQYF; DNA: TGTGCCAGCAGTTTGTTGGAGGGCGAGCAGTACTTC
size: few; V: TRBV28; D: TRBD1; J: TRBJ1-5; CDR3: CASSFRDRGHQPQHF; DNA: TGTGCCAGCAGTTTCCGGGACAGGGGGCATCAGCCCCAGCATTTT
size: many; V: TRBV20-1; D: TRBD2; J: TRBJ2-1; CDR3: CSARPGLAGYNEQFF; DNA: TGCAGTGCTAGACCCGGCCTAGCGGGGTACAATGAGCAGTTCTTC
size: many; V: TRBV27; D: TRBD1; J: TRBJ2-1; CDR3: CASSLGQGANEQFF; DNA: TGTGCCAGCAGTTTAGGACAGGGGGCAAATGAGCAGTTCTTC
size: NA; V: TRBV19; D: NA; J: TRBJ2-6; CDR3: CASSIRGGAGANVLTF; DNA: TGTGCCAGTAGTATTCGCGGGGGCGCTGGGGCCAACGTCCTGACTTTC
size: NA; V: TRBV29-1; D: TRBD1; J: TRBJ2-7; CDR3: CSVVVRTGAYEQYF; DNA: TGCAGCGTTGTGGTGAGGACAGGGGCCTACGAGCAGTACTTC
size: NA; V: TRBV29-1; D: NA; J: TRBJ2-2; CDR3: CSLQVGGPAGELFF; DNA: TGCAGCCTCCAAGTGGGGGGGCCAGCCGGGGAGCTGTTTTTT
size: NA; V: TRBV7-3; D: NA; J: TRBJ2-2; CDR3: CASSAMAAGELFF; DNA: TGTGCCAGCAGCGCTATGGCCGCCGGGGAGCTGTTTTTT
size: many; V: TRBV10-3; D: NA; J: TRBJ2-3; CDR3: CAISESSVTDPDTQYF; DNA: TGTGCCATCAGTGAGTCCAGCGTCACGGACCCAGATACGCAGTATTTT
size: many; V: TRBV5-1; D: NA; J: TRBJ2-1; CDR3: CASSLATVNNEQFF; DNA: TGCGCCAGCAGCTTGGCGACTGTTAACAATGAGCAGTTCTTC